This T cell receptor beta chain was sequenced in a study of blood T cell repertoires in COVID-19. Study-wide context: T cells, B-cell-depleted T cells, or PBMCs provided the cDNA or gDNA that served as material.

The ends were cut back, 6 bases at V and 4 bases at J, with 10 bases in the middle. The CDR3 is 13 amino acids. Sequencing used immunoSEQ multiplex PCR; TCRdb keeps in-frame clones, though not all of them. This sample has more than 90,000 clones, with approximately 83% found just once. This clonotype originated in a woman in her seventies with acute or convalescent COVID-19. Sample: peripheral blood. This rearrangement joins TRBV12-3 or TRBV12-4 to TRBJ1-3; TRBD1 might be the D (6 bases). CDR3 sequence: CASRGGYGNTIYF. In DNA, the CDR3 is TGTGCCAGCAGAGGGGGATACGGAAACACCATATATTTT.